This T cell receptor (beta chain) was recorded in a study of PD-1 blockade in classical Hodgkin lymphoma. This clone is labeled medium-sized. No antigen is known for it. The patients all showed relapse after autologous stem cell transplantation, while their brentuximab vedotin exposure varied. From germline, CDR1 is SGHKS and CDR2 YYEKEE (reference sequence). The CDR3 runs 14 residues. V lost 0 bases to trimming and J lost 4 bases, with 10 bases between them. Generated by immunoSEQ multiplex PCR, the TCRdb table keeps only in-frame clones and is missing some. This table holds about 13,000 clones, roughly 78% found once. Broader study findings: A significant rise in TCR diversity by C4D1 was seen for CD4+ but not CD8+ cells.

This chain joins TRBV5-5 and TRBJ1-1, with D perhaps matching TRBD1 (5 bases). The TCR comes from a human donor with classical Hodgkin lymphoma. This specimen consisted of peripheral blood mononuclear cells (PBMCs), obtained at baseline. The CDR3 sequence is CASSLEGRGTEAFF. For the CDR3, the DNA is TGTGCCAGCAGCTTGGAGGGGCGAGGCACTGAAGCTTTCTTT.